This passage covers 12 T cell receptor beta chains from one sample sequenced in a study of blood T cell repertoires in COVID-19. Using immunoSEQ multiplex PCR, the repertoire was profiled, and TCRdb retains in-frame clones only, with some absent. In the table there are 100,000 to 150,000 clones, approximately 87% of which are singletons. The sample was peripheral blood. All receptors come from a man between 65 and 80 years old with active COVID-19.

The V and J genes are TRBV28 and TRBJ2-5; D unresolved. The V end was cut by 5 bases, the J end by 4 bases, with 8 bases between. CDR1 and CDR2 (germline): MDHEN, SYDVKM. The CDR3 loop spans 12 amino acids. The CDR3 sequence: CASSIRRETQYF. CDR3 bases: TGTGCCAGCAGTATACGTAGAGAGACCCAGTACTTC.

The DNA of the CDR3 is TGCAGTGGACCGGCCCGGGGGACCCAGTACTTC. Amino acid sequence: CSGPARGTQYF. V is TRBV20-1 and J is TRBJ2-5, with D possibly being TRBD2 (5 bases). The CDR3 loop spans 11 amino acids. The ends were cut back, 7 bases at V and 7 bases at J, with 13 bases in the middle. The germline V gene encodes CDR1 DFQATT and CDR2 SNEGSKA (reference sequence).

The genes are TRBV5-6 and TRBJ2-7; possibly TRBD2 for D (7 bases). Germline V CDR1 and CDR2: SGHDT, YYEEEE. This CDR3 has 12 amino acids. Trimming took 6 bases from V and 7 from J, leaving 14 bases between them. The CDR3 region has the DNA TGTGCCAGCACGGCGGGGGCGGGGGAGCAGTACTTC. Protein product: CASTAGAGEQYF. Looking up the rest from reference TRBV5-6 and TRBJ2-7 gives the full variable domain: DAGVTQSPTHLIKTRGQQVTLRCSPKSGHDTVSWYQQALGQGPQFIFQYYEEEERQRGNFPDRFSGHQFPNYSSELNVNALLLGDSALYLCASTAGAGEQYFGPGTRLTVT.

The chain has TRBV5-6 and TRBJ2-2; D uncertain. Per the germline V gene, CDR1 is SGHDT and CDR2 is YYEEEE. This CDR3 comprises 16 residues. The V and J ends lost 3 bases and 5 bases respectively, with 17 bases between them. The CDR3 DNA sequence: TGTGCCAGCAGCTACCGAGCGAGGTTGCGGACCGGGGAGCTGTTTTTT. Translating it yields CASSYRARLRTGELFF.

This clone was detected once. CDR3 nucleotides: TGTGCCAGCAGCTTAAGACTAGCGGGAGGCACCGGGGAGCTGTTTTTT. It is translated as CASSLRLAGGTGELFF. The chain links TRBV7-2 to TRBJ2-2; 13 nucleotides align to TRBD2. Trimming cost V 2 bases and J 4 bases; bases outside gene matches: 1. Germline loops: CDR1 SGHTA, CDR2 FQGNSA. The CDR3 has 16 amino acids.

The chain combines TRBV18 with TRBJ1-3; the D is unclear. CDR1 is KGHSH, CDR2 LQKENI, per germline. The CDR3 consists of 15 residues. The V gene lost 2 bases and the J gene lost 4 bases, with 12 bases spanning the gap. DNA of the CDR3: TGTGCCAGCTCACCAGGGAGCACAGCGGGAAACACCATATATTTT. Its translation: CASSPGSTAGNTIYF.

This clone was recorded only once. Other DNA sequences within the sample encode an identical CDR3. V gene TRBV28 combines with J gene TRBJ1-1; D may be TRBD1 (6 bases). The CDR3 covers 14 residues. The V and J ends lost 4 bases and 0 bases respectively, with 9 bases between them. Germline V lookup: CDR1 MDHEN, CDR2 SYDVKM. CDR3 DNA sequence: TGTGCCAGCAGTTCCACAGGGTTGAACACTGAAGCTTTCTTT. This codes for CASSSTGLNTEAFF.

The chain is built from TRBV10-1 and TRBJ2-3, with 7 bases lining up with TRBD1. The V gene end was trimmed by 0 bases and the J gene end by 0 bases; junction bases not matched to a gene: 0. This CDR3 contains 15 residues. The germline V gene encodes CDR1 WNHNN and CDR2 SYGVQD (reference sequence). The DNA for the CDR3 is TGCGCCAGCAGTGAGTCGACAGGGAGCACAGATACGCAGTATTTT. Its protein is CASSESTGSTDTQYF.

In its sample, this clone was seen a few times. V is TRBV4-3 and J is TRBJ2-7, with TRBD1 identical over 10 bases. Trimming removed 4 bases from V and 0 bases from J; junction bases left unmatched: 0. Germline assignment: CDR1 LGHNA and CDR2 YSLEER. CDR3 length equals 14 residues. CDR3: CASSRDRGSYEQYF. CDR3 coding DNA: TGCGCCAGCAGCCGGGACAGGGGCTCCTACGAGCAGTACTTC.

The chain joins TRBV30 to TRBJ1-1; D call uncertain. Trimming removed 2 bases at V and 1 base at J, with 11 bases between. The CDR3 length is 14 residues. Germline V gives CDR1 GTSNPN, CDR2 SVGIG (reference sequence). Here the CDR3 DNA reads TGTGCCTGGAGTAAGCAGGTGCCGAACACTGAAGCTTTCTTT. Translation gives CAWSKQVPNTEAFF.

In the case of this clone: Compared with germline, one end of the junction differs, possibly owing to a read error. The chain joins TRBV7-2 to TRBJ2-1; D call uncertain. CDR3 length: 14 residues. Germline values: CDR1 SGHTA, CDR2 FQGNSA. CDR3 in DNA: TGTGCCAGCGGCTTAGGAGTAGCCGACAATGAGCAGTTCTTC. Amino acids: CASGLGVADNEQFF.

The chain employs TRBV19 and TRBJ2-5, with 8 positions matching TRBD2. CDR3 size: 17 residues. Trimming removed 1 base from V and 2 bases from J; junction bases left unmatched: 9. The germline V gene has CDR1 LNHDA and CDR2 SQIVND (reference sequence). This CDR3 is CASSIVGGAAAQETQYF. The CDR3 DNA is TGTGCCAGTAGTATAGTCGGGGGGGCGGCCGCACAAGAGACCCAGTACTTC.